This entry is about one TCR beta chain. Seattle patients were enrolled while actively infected and followed longitudinally. Generated by immunoSEQ multiplex PCR, the TCRdb table keeps only in-frame clones and is missing some. This sample has 270,000 or so clones; approximately 88% occur once, and the top ten carry more than 1.1%. This entry comes from a study of blood T cell repertoires in COVID-19. In the study overall: Sites across the United States, Italy and Spain contributed samples from acute and convalescent COVID-19. Nucleic acid was either cDNA or gDNA, and it came from T cells, B-cell-depleted T cells, or PBMCs.

This CDR3 comprises 17 residues. Germline assignment: CDR1 KGHSH and CDR2 LQKENI. J gave up 1 base and V 2 bases, and 3 bases lay outside the gene matches. This receptor was taken from a human donor with COVID-19, enrolled during active disease. The donor label of this sample is uncertain. The sequenced sample was peripheral blood. The V gene is TRBV18, the J gene TRBJ2-2; the match to TRBD2 covers 11 bases. The CDR3 DNA reads as TGTGCCAGCTCACCAGTAGCGGGAGGGCGGAACACCGGGGAGCTGTTTTTT. Translating gives CASSPVAGGRNTGELFF.